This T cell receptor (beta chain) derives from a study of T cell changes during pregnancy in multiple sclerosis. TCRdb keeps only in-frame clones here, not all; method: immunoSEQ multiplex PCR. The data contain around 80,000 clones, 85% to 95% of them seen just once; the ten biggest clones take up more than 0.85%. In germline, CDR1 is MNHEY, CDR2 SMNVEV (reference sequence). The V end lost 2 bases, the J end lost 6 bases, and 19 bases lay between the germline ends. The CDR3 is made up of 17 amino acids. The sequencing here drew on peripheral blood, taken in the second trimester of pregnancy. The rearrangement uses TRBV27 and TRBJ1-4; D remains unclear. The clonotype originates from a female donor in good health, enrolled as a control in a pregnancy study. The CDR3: CASSLRWLGGVYEKLFF. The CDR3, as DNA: TGTGCCAGCAGTTTACGGTGGCTCGGAGGCGTTTATGAAAAACTGTTTTTT. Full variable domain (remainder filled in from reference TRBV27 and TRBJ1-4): EAQVTQNPRYLITVTGKKLTVTCSQNMNHEYMSWYRQDPGLGLRQIYYSMNVEVTDKGDVPEGYKVSRKEKRNFPLILESPSPNQTSLYFCASSLRWLGGVYEKLFFGSGTQLSVL.